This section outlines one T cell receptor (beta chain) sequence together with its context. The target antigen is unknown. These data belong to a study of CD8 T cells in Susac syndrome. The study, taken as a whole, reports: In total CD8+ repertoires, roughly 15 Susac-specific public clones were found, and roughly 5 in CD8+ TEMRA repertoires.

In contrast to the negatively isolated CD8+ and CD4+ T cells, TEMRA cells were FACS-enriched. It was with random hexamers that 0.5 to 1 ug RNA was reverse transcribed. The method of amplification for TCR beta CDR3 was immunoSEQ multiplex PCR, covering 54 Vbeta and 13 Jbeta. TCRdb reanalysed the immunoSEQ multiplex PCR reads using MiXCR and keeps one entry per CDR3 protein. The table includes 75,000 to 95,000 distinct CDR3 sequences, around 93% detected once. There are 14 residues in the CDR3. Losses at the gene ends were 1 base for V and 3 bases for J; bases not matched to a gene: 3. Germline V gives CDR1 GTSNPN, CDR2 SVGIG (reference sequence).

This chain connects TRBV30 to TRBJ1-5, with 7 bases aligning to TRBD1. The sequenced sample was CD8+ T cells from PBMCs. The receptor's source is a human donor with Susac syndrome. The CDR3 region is CAWSDGTVNQPQHF. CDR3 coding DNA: TGTGCCTGGAGTGATGGGACAGTCAATCAGCCCCAGCATTTT.